The rows below give T cell receptor beta chains drawn from one sample of a study of spatial heterogeneity in lung cancer. One entry per CDR3 protein results from TCRdb running MiXCR on the 5' RACE reads. This sample has 95,000 to 130,000 distinct CDR3 sequences, with 10% to 15% found just once. Sample: PBMCs, taken at follow-up. All receptors come from a male donor with early-stage non-small cell lung cancer. CDR3s include the opening cysteine and the closing phenylalanine or tryptophan. D genes are given only for firm matches. Clone size is given for some rows only: seen once, a few or many times, or a class if the clone is expanded.

d_gene: -; abundance: -; v_gene: TRBV7-6; j_gene: TRBJ1-1; CDR3nt: TGTGCCAGCAGCCAGCCGCCGTGGGGTCTGGGAGCTTTCTTT; CDR3aa: CASSQPPWGLGAFF
d_gene: -; abundance: many; v_gene: TRBV9; j_gene: TRBJ1-1; CDR3nt: TGTGCCAGCAGCGCACAGAGGAACACTGAAGCTTTCTTT; CDR3aa: CASSAQRNTEAFF
d_gene: TRBD1; abundance: -; v_gene: TRBV5-1; j_gene: TRBJ2-5; CDR3nt: TGCGCCAGCAGCGCAAACAGGGGTTCCGTAGAGACCCAGTACTTC; CDR3aa: CASSANRGSVETQYF
d_gene: TRBD1; abundance: few; v_gene: TRBV5-5; j_gene: TRBJ1-4; CDR3nt: TGTGCCAGCAGCCACAGGGGGCAGGCGACTAATGAAAAACTGTTTTTT; CDR3aa: CASSHRGQATNEKLFF
d_gene: -; abundance: many; v_gene: TRBV28; j_gene: TRBJ2-1; CDR3nt: TGTGCCAGTAAGGGGCGAGTGGAGTTCTTC; CDR3aa: CASKGRVEFF
d_gene: -; abundance: many; v_gene: TRBV19; j_gene: TRBJ1-5; CDR3nt: TGTGCCAGTCCGGGACAAAATTCTGACAGCAATCAGCCCCAGCATTTT; CDR3aa: CASPGQNSDSNQPQHF
d_gene: TRBD1; abundance: few; v_gene: TRBV9; j_gene: TRBJ2-3; CDR3nt: TGTGCCAGCAGCGGACAGGGGCGTAGCACAGATACGCAGTATTTT; CDR3aa: CASSGQGRSTDTQYF
d_gene: TRBD1; abundance: -; v_gene: TRBV6-5; j_gene: TRBJ2-7; CDR3nt: TGTGCCAGCAGGGGTTGGACAGGGCAATTTGGCGAGCAGTACTTC; CDR3aa: CASRGWTGQFGEQYF
d_gene: TRBD1; abundance: few; v_gene: TRBV3-1; j_gene: TRBJ1-1; CDR3nt: TGTGCCAGCAGCCAAGCCGGGACAGCTGGCACTGAAGCTTTCTTT; CDR3aa: CASSQAGTAGTEAFF
d_gene: -; abundance: -; v_gene: TRBV7-2; j_gene: TRBJ2-3; CDR3nt: TGTGCCAGCAGCATAACTAGCACAGATACGCAGTATTTT; CDR3aa: CASSITSTDTQYF
d_gene: -; abundance: few; v_gene: TRBV7-9; j_gene: TRBJ2-3; CDR3nt: TGTGCCAGCAGCTATTCACAAAATACGCAGTATTTT; CDR3aa: CASSYSQNTQYF
d_gene: TRBD1; abundance: many; v_gene: TRBV9; j_gene: TRBJ1-1; CDR3nt: TGTGCCAGCAGCCCGGACAGGGACGACACTGAAGCTTTCTTT; CDR3aa: CASSPDRDDTEAFF
d_gene: -; abundance: many; v_gene: TRBV12-3/TRBV12-4; j_gene: TRBJ1-5; CDR3nt: TGTGCCAGCAGTCCAAGGGACACGACATCTAGCAATCAGCCCCAGCATTTT; CDR3aa: CASSPRDTTSSNQPQHF
d_gene: -; abundance: many; v_gene: TRBV9; j_gene: TRBJ2-3; CDR3nt: TGTGCCAGCAACCTGGACAGCCTCGATACGCAGTATTTT; CDR3aa: CASNLDSLDTQYF
d_gene: -; abundance: many; v_gene: TRBV9; j_gene: TRBJ2-7; CDR3nt: TGTGCCAGCAGCGTAGCCGGGACCTCCTACGAGCAGTACTTC; CDR3aa: CASSVAGTSYEQYF
d_gene: TRBD1; abundance: -; v_gene: TRBV5-1; j_gene: TRBJ2-7; CDR3nt: TGCGCCAGCAGCGGAGGACAGGGGGTTACCTACGAGCAGTACTTC; CDR3aa: CASSGGQGVTYEQYF
d_gene: -; abundance: -; v_gene: TRBV20-1; j_gene: TRBJ2-7; CDR3nt: TGCAGTGCTACCTGGGGGGACGAGCAGTACTTC; CDR3aa: CSATWGDEQYF
d_gene: -; abundance: many; v_gene: TRBV6-2/TRBV6-3; j_gene: TRBJ2-7; CDR3nt: TGTGCCAGCTGCGACAGGGACGGGGGCGAGCAGTACTTC; CDR3aa: CASCDRDGGEQYF
d_gene: TRBD1; abundance: many; v_gene: TRBV28; j_gene: TRBJ2-3; CDR3nt: TGTGCCAGCAGTTTTAGGGGGCTTACAGATACGCAGTATTTT; CDR3aa: CASSFRGLTDTQYF
d_gene: -; abundance: many; v_gene: TRBV7-2; j_gene: TRBJ2-7; CDR3nt: TGTGCCACCGCCCGGGTTAGGCTCCACTACGAGCAGTACTTC; CDR3aa: CATARVRLHYEQYF
d_gene: -; abundance: many; v_gene: TRBV10-3; j_gene: TRBJ2-7; CDR3nt: TGTGCCATCGTGGAGGGAAATCCCAATTACGAGCAGTACTTC; CDR3aa: CAIVEGNPNYEQYF
d_gene: -; abundance: -; v_gene: TRBV6-5; j_gene: TRBJ1-6; CDR3nt: TGTGCCAGCAGTCTTGGTTCGAGCTCCTATAATTCACCCCTCCACTTT; CDR3aa: CASSLGSSSYNSPLHF
d_gene: -; abundance: once; v_gene: TRBV29-1; j_gene: TRBJ1-2; CDR3nt: TGCAGCGTCCGGCTCTATGGCTACACCTTC; CDR3aa: CSVRLYGYTF
d_gene: -; abundance: few; v_gene: TRBV28; j_gene: TRBJ1-2; CDR3nt: TGTGCCAGCAGTGGCCGCACAGGGAGGGGATATGGCTACACCTTC; CDR3aa: CASSGRTGRGYGYTF
d_gene: -; abundance: -; v_gene: TRBV20-1; j_gene: TRBJ2-7; CDR3nt: TGCAGTGCTAGGGTCGCGGGATCCTACGAGCAGTACTTC; CDR3aa: CSARVAGSYEQYF
d_gene: -; abundance: -; v_gene: TRBV4-3; j_gene: TRBJ2-2; CDR3nt: TGCGCCAGCAGCCAAAGCGGACCGAACACCGTGGAGCTGTTTTTT; CDR3aa: CASSQSGPNTVELFF
d_gene: -; abundance: many; v_gene: TRBV2; j_gene: TRBJ2-1; CDR3nt: TGTGCCAGCAGGAAGGAGGCTAGCGTGGGTGAGCAGTTCTTC; CDR3aa: CASRKEASVGEQFF
d_gene: -; abundance: -; v_gene: TRBV18; j_gene: TRBJ1-5; CDR3nt: TGTGCCAGCTCACCAGGGCTAGGTCAGCCCCAGCATTTT; CDR3aa: CASSPGLGQPQHF
d_gene: -; abundance: -; v_gene: TRBV12-3/TRBV12-4; j_gene: TRBJ2-2; CDR3nt: TGTGCCAGCAGTCTCAGACGGGGTACCGGGGAGCTGTTTTTT; CDR3aa: CASSLRRGTGELFF
d_gene: -; abundance: many; v_gene: TRBV7-2; j_gene: TRBJ2-1; CDR3nt: TGTGCCAGCAGCTTAATTGGGGCCTACTCCTACAATGAGCAGTTCTTC; CDR3aa: CASSLIGAYSYNEQFF
d_gene: TRBD1; abundance: -; v_gene: TRBV5-1; j_gene: TRBJ1-1; CDR3nt: TGCGCCAGCAGCACGGGACAGATGACTGAAGCTTTCTTT; CDR3aa: CASSTGQMTEAFF
d_gene: -; abundance: few; v_gene: TRBV10-3; j_gene: TRBJ2-7; CDR3nt: TGTGCCATCAGTTGGGACCGAGCCTACGAGCAGTACTTC; CDR3aa: CAISWDRAYEQYF
d_gene: TRBD1; abundance: few; v_gene: TRBV9; j_gene: TRBJ2-2; CDR3nt: TGTGCCAGCAGCGCGAAGACAGGGCGAACACCAGGGGAGCTGTTTTTT; CDR3aa: CASSAKTGRTPGELFF
d_gene: TRBD2; abundance: many; v_gene: TRBV9; j_gene: TRBJ2-1; CDR3nt: TGTGCCAGCAGCGTAGCCCCCTTAGCGGGGGGAGGTGAGCAGTTCTTC; CDR3aa: CASSVAPLAGGGEQFF
d_gene: TRBD2; abundance: -; v_gene: TRBV4-3; j_gene: TRBJ2-5; CDR3nt: TGCGCCAGCAGCCAAGATCTAGCGGAAGAAGAGACCCAGTACTTC; CDR3aa: CASSQDLAEEETQYF
d_gene: -; abundance: few; v_gene: TRBV6-6; j_gene: TRBJ2-2; CDR3nt: TGTGCCAGCTCTTACAAGGTCGGGGAGCTGTTTTTT; CDR3aa: CASSYKVGELFF
d_gene: -; abundance: many; v_gene: TRBV7-9; j_gene: TRBJ2-5; CDR3nt: TGTGCCAGCAGCCAGTGGCTCGGTAGTGTTCAAGAGACCCAGTACTTC; CDR3aa: CASSQWLGSVQETQYF
d_gene: TRBD1; abundance: once; v_gene: TRBV5-1; j_gene: TRBJ2-4; CDR3nt: TGCGCCAGCAGCGTAGACAGGGGGCGCGGAAACATTCAGTACTTC; CDR3aa: CASSVDRGRGNIQYF